A single sample is the source of the 17 T cell receptor beta chains below, sequenced in a study of long-term antiretroviral therapy in people with HIV. The authors ran the immunoSEQ assay, v3.0, at survey level. Here immunoSEQ multiplex PCR was the method, and the copy in TCRdb shows in-frame clones only, minus some. The sample includes 20,000 to 30,000 clones, around 83% of them seen just once. The material was unsorted PBMCs, obtained 3 years after starting antiretroviral therapy. Receptor source: a man between 18 and 35 years old with HIV.

J is TRBJ1-1 and V is TRBV7-9; D gene uncertain. This CDR3 is built from 14 residues. Trimming pared 4 bases from V and 2 bases from J, leaving 11 bases between. Per germline, CDR1 SEHNR and CDR2 FQNEAQ (reference sequence). The CDR3, as DNA: TGTGCCAGCAGCTACTCAGGACCCAACACTGAAGCTTTCTTT. Translation gives CASSYSGPNTEAFF.

The rearrangement uses TRBV19 and TRBJ1-1, with 10 nucleotides matching TRBD1. With V trimmed by 3 bases and J by 6 bases, 13 bases remained unmatched. Germline CDR1 and CDR2: LNHDA and SQIVND (reference sequence). This CDR3 spans 17 amino acids. This CDR3 is CASSMILGQGVISEAFF. CDR3 DNA sequence: TGTGCCAGTAGTATGATCCTAGGACAGGGGGTAATCTCTGAAGCTTTCTTT. The full variable domain, its missing parts supplied by reference TRBV19 and TRBJ1-1, is DGGITQSPKYLFRKEGQNVTLSCEQNLNHDAMYWYRQDPGQGLRLIYYSQIVNDFQKGDIAEGYSVSREKKESFPLTVTSAQKNPTAFYLCASSMILGQGVISEAFFGQGTRLTVV.

The V gene is TRBV5-4, the J gene TRBJ2-7; D may be TRBD1 or TRBD2 (5 bases each). The V and J ends lost 3 bases and 6 bases respectively, with 16 bases between them. CDR3 size: 14 residues. The germline V gene has CDR1 SGHNT and CDR2 YYREEE (reference sequence). Here the CDR3 DNA reads TGTGCCAGCAGCTCGTCCCGGGACCTGACCGAGCAGTACTTC. It translates to CASSSSRDLTEQYF. The full variable domain, completed using reference TRBV5-4 and TRBJ2-7, is ETGVTQSPTHLIKTRGQQVTLRCSSQSGHNTVSWYQQALGQGPQFIFQYYREEENGRGNFPPRFSGLQFPNYSSELNVNALELDDSALYLCASSSSRDLTEQYFGPGTRLTVT.

The V gene is TRBV19, the J gene TRBJ2-2; weak D call: TRBD1 (5 bases). This CDR3 comprises 12 residues. V lost 6 bases and J 10 bases, leaving 12 bases between the germline ends. CDR1 LNHDA and CDR2 SQIVND come from the germline V gene (reference sequence). CDR3 in DNA: TGTGCCAGTAGGAGGCAGGGTGAGGAGCTGTTTTTT. It codes for CASRRQGEELFF.

The chain employs TRBV30 and TRBJ1-3; no clear D. The ends were cut back, 1 base at V and 4 bases at J, with 8 bases in the middle. This CDR3 contains 13 residues. CDR1 and CDR2 (germline): GTSNPN, SVGIG (reference sequence). In DNA, the CDR3 is TGTGCCTGGAGTGGGGTGTTCGGAAACACCATATATTTT. It specifies CAWSGVFGNTIYF.

V usage is TRBV5-6 and J usage is TRBJ2-5; D could derive from TRBD1 or TRBD2 (5 bases each). The CDR3 covers 17 residues. V was cut by 2 bases and J by 1 base, with 18 bases left in between. Germline CDR1 SGHDT, CDR2 YYEEEE. CDR3 in DNA: TGTGCCAGCAGCTTCCCCGGGGCAGGTGCCATCCAAGAGACCCAGTACTTC. It yields the protein CASSFPGAGAIQETQYF.

The rearrangement uses TRBV2 and TRBJ1-1; no clear D. Trimming left V 7 bases short and J 12 bases short, with 12 bases between. The CDR3 consists of 10 residues. Germline-derived CDR1 and CDR2 are SNHLY and FYNNEI. CDR3 loop: CASIPGKTFF. In nucleotides, the CDR3 is TGTGCCAGCATCCCCGGGAAGACTTTCTTT. Looking up the rest from reference TRBV2 and TRBJ1-1 gives the full variable domain: EPEVTQTPSHQVTQMGQEVILRCVPISNHLYFYWYRQILGQKVEFLVSFYNNEISEKSEIFDDQFSVERPDGSNFTLKIRSTKLEDSAMYFCASIPGKTFFGQGTRLTVV.

The rearrangement uses TRBV9 and TRBJ1-6, with TRBD1 matching 8 bases. Germline V CDR1 and CDR2: SGDLS, YYNGEE. The CDR3 has 17 amino acids. Germline trimming cut 3 bases from V and 5 bases from J; bases unmatched to any gene: 10. This CDR3 is CASSALQGAQHNSPLHF. CDR3 DNA sequence: TGTGCCAGCAGCGCCCTCCAGGGGGCCCAACATAATTCACCCCTCCACTTT.

This rearrangement joins TRBV19 to TRBJ1-6; unclear D gene. Germline-derived CDR1 and CDR2 are LNHDA and SQIVND (reference sequence). The V end lost 5 bases, the J end lost 0 bases, and 14 bases lay between the germline ends. This CDR3 region has 17 residues. The CDR3 here is CASSVRGDTSYNSPLHF. Written as DNA, the CDR3 is TGTGCCAGTAGTGTCCGAGGTGACACCTCCTATAATTCACCCCTCCACTTT. Drawing the rest from reference TRBV19 and TRBJ1-6, the complete variable domain is DGGITQSPKYLFRKEGQNVTLSCEQNLNHDAMYWYRQDPGQGLRLIYYSQIVNDFQKGDIAEGYSVSREKKESFPLTVTSAQKNPTAFYLCASSVRGDTSYNSPLHFGNGTRLTVT.

The chain couples TRBV10-3 to TRBJ2-7; 7 bases agree with TRBD1. V trimming: 7 bases; J trimming: 5 bases; junction bases outside the gene matches: 11. The CDR3 has 14 residues. CDR1 is ENHRY, CDR2 SYGVKD, per germline. The DNA for the CDR3 is TGTGCCATCACTGCCGGGACAGCCTTTGACGAGCAGTACTTC. Protein sequence: CAITAGTAFDEQYF.

The V and J genes are TRBV18 and TRBJ2-7; D gene unclear. The CDR3 is 12 amino acids. Per the germline V gene, CDR1 is KGHSH and CDR2 is LQKENI. V lost 3 bases and J 6 bases, leaving 9 bases between the germline ends. CDR3 coding DNA: TGTGCCAGCTCACCCTCAGGAATCGAGCAGTACTTC. Its protein is CASSPSGIEQYF. The full variable domain, completed using reference TRBV18 and TRBJ2-7, is NAGVMQNPRHLVRRRGQEARLRCSPMKGHSHVYWYRQLPEEGLKFMVYLQKENIIDESGMPKERFSAEFPKEGPSILRIQQVVRGDSAAYFCASSPSGIEQYFGPGTRLTVT.

This sequence joins TRBV7-9 and TRBJ2-7; 9 nucleotides align to TRBD1. This CDR3 is built from 12 residues. The J segment lost 7 bases and the V segment lost 5 bases, leaving 3 bases of the junction unmatched. Per germline, CDR1 SEHNR and CDR2 FQNEAQ (reference sequence). CDR3: CASSPTGGEQYF. CDR3 nucleotide sequence: TGTGCCAGCAGCCCGACAGGGGGGGAGCAGTACTTC.

This chain uses TRBV7-9 with TRBJ2-2; D ambiguous. The CDR3 runs 13 residues. Germline CDR1 reads SEHNR; CDR2 reads FQNEAQ (reference sequence). With 4 bases removed from V and 5 bases from J, the gap between germline ends came to 8 bases. The CDR3 DNA sequence: TGTGCCAGCAGCTCTGGTGCTACCGGGGAGCTGTTTTTT. Translating gives CASSSGATGELFF.

V and J are TRBV12-5 and TRBJ1-5; tentative D call: TRBD1 (5 bases). The CDR3 is 13 residues long. Trimming cost V 1 base and J 5 bases, with 6 bases left between them. The germline V gene encodes CDR1 LGHNT and CDR2 FRNRAP. CDR3 amino acids: CASGLGGDQPQHF. Here the CDR3 DNA reads TGTGCTAGTGGTTTGGGGGGGGATCAGCCCCAGCATTTT.

V is TRBV28 and J is TRBJ1-2, with no clear D. CDR3 length: 11 amino acids. Trimming cost V 3 bases and J 8 bases, with 7 bases left between them. Germline assignment: CDR1 MDHEN and CDR2 SYDVKM. DNA of the CDR3: TGTGCCAGCAGTTTTCGGCGGGGCTACACCTTC. Its translation: CASSFRRGYTF.

V gene TRBV28 combines with J gene TRBJ2-2; 8 bases are shared with TRBD1. Losses at the gene ends were 6 bases for V and 4 bases for J; bases not matched to a gene: 1. The CDR3 length is 13 residues. Looked up from germline, CDR1 is MDHEN and CDR2 is SYDVKM. The CDR3 loop reads CASRDRVTGELFF. In DNA form, the CDR3 reads TGTGCCAGCAGGGACAGGGTCACCGGGGAGCTGTTTTTT. Filled out from reference TRBV28 and TRBJ2-2, the complete variable domain reads DVKVTQSSRYLVKRTGEKVFLECVQDMDHENMFWYRQDPGLGLRLIYFSYDVKMKEKGDIPEGYSVSREKKERFSLILESASTNQTSMYLCASRDRVTGELFFGEGSRLTVL.

V is TRBV6-1 and J is TRBJ1-2, with 8 bases that match TRBD1. CDR1 and CDR2 (germline): MNHNS, SASEGT. The CDR3 totals 15 residues. Trimming cost V 6 bases and J 1 base; bases outside gene matches: 7. The CDR3 bases are TGTGCCAGCAGCCCGAGACAGGGGTTTAACTATGGCTACACCTTC. Encoded protein: CASSPRQGFNYGYTF.